This T cell receptor beta chain was sequenced in a study of T cells expressing NK-cell markers (dated by TCRdb to between 2020 and 2021). In terms of the full investigation: About 8 donors provided sorted CD3+CD56+NKG2C+, CD3+CD56+NKG2C- and CD3+CD56-NKG2C+ T-cell subsets, whose TCR beta-chain repertoires were profiled. All eight donors whose samples were sequenced were randomly selected healthy volunteers, three of them men and five women. Most of the eight sequenced donors were HCMV-seropositive and one was HCMV-seronegative. Illumina HiSeq 2000/2500, MiSeq or NextSeq was used to sequence libraries as 2 x 150 bp reads. On the study overall, not on this receptor specifically: Whether the expanded NKG2C-expressing T cell clones were specific for HCMV antigens was left unclear. Those dominant clonotypes were again the most abundant among CD3+CD56-NKG2C+ cells in a few donors, at roughly 25-60.1%. In roughly 6 donors, the dominant CD3+CD56+NKG2C+ clonotypes ranked among the top 10 CD8+ clonotypes, making up about 1.0-8% of CD8+ T cells.

Worth noting for this clonotype: No antigen is known for it.

HCMV-specific IgG was detected in serum with a commercial ELISA kit to determine HCMV serostatus. Peripheral blood mononuclear cells were isolated from blood by Ficoll density gradient centrifugation. Sequencer: Illumina HiSeq 2000. TCR beta cDNA libraries were made by 5'RACE template switching that added a universal primer site and unique molecular identifiers. cDNA synthesis was primed from the TCR beta constant segment and was followed by two successive PCR amplification steps. The authors' pipeline ran thus. MIGEC was used to demultiplex reads and group the reads by UMI, and MiTCR was used to assemble and quantify clonotypes. To exclude erroneous sequences, only TCR cDNA sequences supported by at least two reads were retained. The tcR package was used for downstream repertoire analysis, with clonotypes matched between fractions based on CDR3 nucleotide sequence plus V segment. VDJmatch was used to annotate antigen specificity against VDJdb, with one amino acid substitution allowed in CDR3. TCRdb reprocessed the reads; each CDR3 protein sequence makes one entry, and DNA is unavailable. The V and J calls were not made by the authors but by TCRdb's processing. The table of this sample itemizes 150,000 to 200,000 distinct CDR3 sequences. The ten largest make up around a sixth of the sample.

This TCR was recovered from a woman between 18 and 70 years old in good health. The sample taken for sequencing was blood T cells: a sorted CD56 or NKG2C T cell subset, CD4+ or CD8+ T cells, or bulk PBMC T cells (not recorded which).

The CDR3 protein sequence reads: CASSRGRDTQYF. The V and J segments used are TRBV12-3 or TRBV12-4 and TRBJ2-3; the D call from TCRdb, TRBD1, cannot be confirmed without DNA. Taken from cysteine to phenylalanine, the CDR3 has 12 residues. The DNA is unrecorded.